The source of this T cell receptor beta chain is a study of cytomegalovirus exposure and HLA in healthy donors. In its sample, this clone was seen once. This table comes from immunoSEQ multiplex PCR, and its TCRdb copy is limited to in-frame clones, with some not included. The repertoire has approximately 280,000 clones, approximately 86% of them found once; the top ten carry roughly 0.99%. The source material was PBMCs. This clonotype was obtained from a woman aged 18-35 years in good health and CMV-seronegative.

This chain's CDR3 is CASTLRLRVGTGELFF. As DNA, the CDR3 is TGTGCCAGCACCCTTCGTCTACGAGTTGGCACCGGGGAGCTGTTTTTT. The genes are TRBV27 and TRBJ2-2; D is unresolved. Trimming removed 7 bases from V and 4 bases from J, with 19 bases in between. The CDR3 has 16 amino acids. Per the germline V gene, CDR1 is MNHEY and CDR2 is SMNVEV (reference sequence).